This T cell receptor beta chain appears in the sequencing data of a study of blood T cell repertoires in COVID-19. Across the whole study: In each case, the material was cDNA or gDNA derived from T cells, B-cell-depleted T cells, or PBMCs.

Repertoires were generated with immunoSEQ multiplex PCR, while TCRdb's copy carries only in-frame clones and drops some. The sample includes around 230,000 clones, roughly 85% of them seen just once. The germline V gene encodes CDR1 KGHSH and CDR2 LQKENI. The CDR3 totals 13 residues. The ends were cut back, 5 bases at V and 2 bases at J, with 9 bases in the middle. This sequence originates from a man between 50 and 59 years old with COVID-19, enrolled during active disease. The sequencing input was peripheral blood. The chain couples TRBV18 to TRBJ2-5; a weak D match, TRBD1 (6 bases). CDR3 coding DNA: TGTGCCAGCTCAACCGGACAGCAAGAGACCCAGTACTTC. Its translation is CASSTGQQETQYF.